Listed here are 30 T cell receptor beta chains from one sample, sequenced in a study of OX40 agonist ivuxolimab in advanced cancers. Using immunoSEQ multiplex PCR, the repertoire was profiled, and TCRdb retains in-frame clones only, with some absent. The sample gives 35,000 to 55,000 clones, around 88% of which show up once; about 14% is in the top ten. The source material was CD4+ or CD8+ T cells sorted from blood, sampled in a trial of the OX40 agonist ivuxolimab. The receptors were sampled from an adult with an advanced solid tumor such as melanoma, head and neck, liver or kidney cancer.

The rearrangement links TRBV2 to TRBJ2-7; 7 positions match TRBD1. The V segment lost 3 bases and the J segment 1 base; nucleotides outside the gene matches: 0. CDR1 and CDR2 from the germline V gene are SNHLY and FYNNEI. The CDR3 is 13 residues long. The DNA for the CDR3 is TGTGCCAGCAGTGAGGGACAGTCCTACGAGCAGTACTTC. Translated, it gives CASSEGQSYEQYF.

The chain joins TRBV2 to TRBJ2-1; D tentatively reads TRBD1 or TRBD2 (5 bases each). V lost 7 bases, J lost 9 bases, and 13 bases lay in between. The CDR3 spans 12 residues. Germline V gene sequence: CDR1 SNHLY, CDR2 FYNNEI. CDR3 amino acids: CASNSERGEQFF. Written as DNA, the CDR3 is TGTGCCAGCAACTCCGAGAGGGGTGAGCAGTTCTTC.

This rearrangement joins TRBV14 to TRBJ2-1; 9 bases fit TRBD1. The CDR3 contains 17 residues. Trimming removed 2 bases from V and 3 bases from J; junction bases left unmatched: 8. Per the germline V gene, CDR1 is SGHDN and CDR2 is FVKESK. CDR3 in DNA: TGTGCCAGCAGCCAATACTACGGGACAGGGCTCTACAATGAGCAGTTCTTC. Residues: CASSQYYGTGLYNEQFF.

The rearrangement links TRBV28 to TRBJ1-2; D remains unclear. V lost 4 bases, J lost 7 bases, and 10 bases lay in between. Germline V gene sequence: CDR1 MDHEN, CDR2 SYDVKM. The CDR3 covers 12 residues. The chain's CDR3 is CASSSIYPGYTF. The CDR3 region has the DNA TGTGCCAGCAGTTCCATTTACCCTGGCTACACCTTC.

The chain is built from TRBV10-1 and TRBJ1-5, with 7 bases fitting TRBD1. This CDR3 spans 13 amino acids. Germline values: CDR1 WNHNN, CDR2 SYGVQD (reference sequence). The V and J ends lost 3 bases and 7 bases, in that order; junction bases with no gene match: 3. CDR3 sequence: CASSESGGQPQHF. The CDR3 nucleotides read TGCGCCAGCAGTGAATCAGGGGGACAGCCCCAGCATTTT.

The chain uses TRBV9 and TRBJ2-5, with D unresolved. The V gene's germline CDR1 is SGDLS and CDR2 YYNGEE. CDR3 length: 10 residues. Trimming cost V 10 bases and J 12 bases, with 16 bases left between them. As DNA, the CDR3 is TGTGCCGGACCCGTACACTCTAAGTACTTC. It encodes CAGPVHSKYF.

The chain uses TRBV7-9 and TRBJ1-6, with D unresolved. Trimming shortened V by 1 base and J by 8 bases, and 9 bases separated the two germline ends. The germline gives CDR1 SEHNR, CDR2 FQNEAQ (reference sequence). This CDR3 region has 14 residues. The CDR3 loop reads CASSLGSSDSPLHF. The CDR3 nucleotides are TGTGCCAGCAGCTTAGGTTCAAGCGATTCACCCCTCCACTTT.

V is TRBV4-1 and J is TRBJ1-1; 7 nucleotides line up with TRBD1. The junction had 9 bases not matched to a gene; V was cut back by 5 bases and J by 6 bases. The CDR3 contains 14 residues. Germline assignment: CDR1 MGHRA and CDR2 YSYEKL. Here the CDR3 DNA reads TGCGCCAGCAGCGTAGGGCCCCAGGGGGCTGAAGCTTTCTTT. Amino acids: CASSVGPQGAEAFF.

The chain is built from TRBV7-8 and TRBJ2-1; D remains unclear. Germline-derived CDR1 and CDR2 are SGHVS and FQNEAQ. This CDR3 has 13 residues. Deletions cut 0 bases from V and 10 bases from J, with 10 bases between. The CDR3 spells CASSLAPQEEQFF. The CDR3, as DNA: TGTGCCAGCAGCTTAGCACCCCAGGAGGAGCAGTTCTTC.

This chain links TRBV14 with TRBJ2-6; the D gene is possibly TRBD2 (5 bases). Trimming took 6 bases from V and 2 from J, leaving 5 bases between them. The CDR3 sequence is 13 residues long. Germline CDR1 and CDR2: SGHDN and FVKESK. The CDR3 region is CASREAGANVLTF. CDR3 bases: TGTGCCAGCAGGGAGGCTGGGGCCAACGTCCTGACTTTC.

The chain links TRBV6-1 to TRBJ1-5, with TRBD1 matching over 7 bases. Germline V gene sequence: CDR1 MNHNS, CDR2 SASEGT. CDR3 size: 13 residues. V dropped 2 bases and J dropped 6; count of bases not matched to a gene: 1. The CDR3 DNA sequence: TGTGCCAGCAGTGAAACAGGGGCTCAGCCCCAGCATTTT. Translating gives CASSETGAQPQHF.

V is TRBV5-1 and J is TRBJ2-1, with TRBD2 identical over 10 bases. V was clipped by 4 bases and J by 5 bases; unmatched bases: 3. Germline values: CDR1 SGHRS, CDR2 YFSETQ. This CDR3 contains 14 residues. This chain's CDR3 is CASSTGLADNEQFF. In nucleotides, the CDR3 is TGCGCCAGCAGCACTGGACTAGCGGACAATGAGCAGTTCTTC.

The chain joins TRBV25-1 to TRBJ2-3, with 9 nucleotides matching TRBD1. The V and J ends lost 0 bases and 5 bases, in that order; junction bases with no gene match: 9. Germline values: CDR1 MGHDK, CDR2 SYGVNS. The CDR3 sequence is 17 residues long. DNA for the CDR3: TGTGCCAGCAGTGAATACGGGAGAACAGGGGGCGGAGATACGCAGTATTTT. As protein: CASSEYGRTGGGDTQYF.

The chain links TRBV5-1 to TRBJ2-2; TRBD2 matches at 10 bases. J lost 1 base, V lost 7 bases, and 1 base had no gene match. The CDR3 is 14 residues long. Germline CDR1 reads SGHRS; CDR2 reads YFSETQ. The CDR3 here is CASRTSGNTGELFF. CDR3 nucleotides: TGCGCCAGCCGGACTAGCGGGAACACCGGGGAGCTGTTTTTT.

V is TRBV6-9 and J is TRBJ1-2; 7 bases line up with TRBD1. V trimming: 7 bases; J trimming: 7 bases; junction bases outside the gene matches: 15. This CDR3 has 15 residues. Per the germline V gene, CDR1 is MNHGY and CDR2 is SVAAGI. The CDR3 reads CASNARGGGAGGYTF. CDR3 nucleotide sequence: TGTGCCAGCAATGCCAGGGGAGGGGGCGCAGGTGGCTACACCTTC.

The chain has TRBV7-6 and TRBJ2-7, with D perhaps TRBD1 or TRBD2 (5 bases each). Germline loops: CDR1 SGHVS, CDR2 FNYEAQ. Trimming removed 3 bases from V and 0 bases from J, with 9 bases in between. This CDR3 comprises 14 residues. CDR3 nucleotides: TGTGCCAGCAGCTTCCGGGACGGCTCCTACGAGCAGTACTTC. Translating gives CASSFRDGSYEQYF.

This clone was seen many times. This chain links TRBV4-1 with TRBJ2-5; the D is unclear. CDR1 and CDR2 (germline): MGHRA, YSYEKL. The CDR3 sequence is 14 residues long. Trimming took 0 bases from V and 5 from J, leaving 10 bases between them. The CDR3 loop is CASSQEPGRETQYF. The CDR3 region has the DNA TGCGCCAGCAGCCAAGAACCCGGGCGGGAGACCCAGTACTTC.

The CDR3 is CASKEQGARYNEQFF. The CDR3 DNA follows: TGTGCCAGCAAGGAACAGGGGGCGCGTTACAATGAGCAGTTCTTC. The rearrangement joins TRBV2 to TRBJ2-1; 9 bases match TRBD1. The germline V gene has CDR1 SNHLY and CDR2 FYNNEI. This CDR3 has 15 residues. V was pared by 7 bases and J by 4 bases, with 8 bases of the junction left unmatched.

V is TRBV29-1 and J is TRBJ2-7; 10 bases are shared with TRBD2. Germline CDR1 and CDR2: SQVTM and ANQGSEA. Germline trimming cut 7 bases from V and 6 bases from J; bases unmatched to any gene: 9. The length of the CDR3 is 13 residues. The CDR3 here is CSAELAGVVEQYF. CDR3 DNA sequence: TGCAGCGCCGAGCTAGCGGGAGTCGTCGAGCAGTACTTC.

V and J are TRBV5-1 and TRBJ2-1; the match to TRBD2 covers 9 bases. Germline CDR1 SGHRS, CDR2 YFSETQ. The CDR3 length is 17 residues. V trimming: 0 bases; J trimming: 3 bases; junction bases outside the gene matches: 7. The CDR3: CASSLGASGESYNEQFF. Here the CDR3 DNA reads TGCGCCAGCAGCTTGGGTGCTAGCGGGGAAAGCTACAATGAGCAGTTCTTC.

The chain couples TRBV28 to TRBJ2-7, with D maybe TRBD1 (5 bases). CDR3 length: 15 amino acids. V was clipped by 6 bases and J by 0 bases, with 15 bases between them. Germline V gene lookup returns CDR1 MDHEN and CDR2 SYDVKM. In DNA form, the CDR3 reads TGTGCCAGCAGGGTAGGAACTCAGGGCTCCTACGAGCAGTACTTC. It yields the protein CASRVGTQGSYEQYF.

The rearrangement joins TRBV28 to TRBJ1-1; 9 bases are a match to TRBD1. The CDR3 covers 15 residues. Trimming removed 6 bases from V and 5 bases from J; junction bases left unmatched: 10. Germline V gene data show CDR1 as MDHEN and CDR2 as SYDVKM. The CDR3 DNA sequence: TGTGCCAGCAGAAAGTACCGGGACAGGGAGACTGAAGCTTTCTTT. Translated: CASRKYRDRETEAFF.

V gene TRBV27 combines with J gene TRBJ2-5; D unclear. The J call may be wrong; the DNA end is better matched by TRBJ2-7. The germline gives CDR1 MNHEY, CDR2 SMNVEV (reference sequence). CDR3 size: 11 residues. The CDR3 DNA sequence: TGTGCCAGCAGCCTGTCGTACGAGCAGTACTTC. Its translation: CASSLSYEQYF.

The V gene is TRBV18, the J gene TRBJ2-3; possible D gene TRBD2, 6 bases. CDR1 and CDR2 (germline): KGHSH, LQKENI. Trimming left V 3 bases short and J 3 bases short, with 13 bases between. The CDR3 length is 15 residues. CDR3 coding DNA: TGTGCCAGCTCACCGGGTCAGGCGGGGACAGATACGCAGTATTTT. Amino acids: CASSPGQAGTDTQYF.

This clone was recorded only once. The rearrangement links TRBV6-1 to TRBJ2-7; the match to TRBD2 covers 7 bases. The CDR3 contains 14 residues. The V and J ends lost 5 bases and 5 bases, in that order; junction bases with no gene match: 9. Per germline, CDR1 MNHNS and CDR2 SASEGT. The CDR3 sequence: CASSPREGIDEQYF. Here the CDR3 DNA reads TGTGCCAGCAGTCCAAGGGAGGGAATAGACGAGCAGTACTTC.

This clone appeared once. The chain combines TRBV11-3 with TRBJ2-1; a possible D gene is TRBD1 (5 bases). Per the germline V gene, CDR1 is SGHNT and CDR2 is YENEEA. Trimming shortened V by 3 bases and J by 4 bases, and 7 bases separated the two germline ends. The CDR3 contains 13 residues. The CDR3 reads CASSLTVYNEQFF. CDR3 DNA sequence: TGTGCCAGCAGCTTGACAGTTTACAATGAGCAGTTCTTC.

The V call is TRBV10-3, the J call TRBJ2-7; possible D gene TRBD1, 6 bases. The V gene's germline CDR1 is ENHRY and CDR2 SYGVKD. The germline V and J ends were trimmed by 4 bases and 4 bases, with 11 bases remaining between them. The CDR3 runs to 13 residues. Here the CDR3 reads CAISGITGYEQYF. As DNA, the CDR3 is TGTGCCATCAGTGGTATCACAGGGTACGAGCAGTACTTC.

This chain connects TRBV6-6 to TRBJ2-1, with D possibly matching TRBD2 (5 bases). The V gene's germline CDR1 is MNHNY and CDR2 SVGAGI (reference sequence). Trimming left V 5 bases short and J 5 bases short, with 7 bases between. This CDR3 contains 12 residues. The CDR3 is CASSREHNEQFF. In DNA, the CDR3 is TGTGCCAGCAGTCGGGAACACAATGAGCAGTTCTTC.

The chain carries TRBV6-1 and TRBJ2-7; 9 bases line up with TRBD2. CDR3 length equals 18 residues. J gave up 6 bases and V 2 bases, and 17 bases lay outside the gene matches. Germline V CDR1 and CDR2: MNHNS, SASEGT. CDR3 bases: TGTGCCAGCAGTGAAATGGGGGAAAGAGCGGGAGGCACTATCGAGCAGTACTTC. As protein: CASSEMGERAGGTIEQYF.

The DNA for the CDR3 is TGTGCCACTCGTTGGGGCACTGAAGCTTTCTTT. The encoded protein is CATRWGTEAFF. The chain uses TRBV7-6 and TRBJ1-1, with D unclear. Trimming took off 10 bases at V and 4 bases at J, with 10 bases between the two ends. The CDR3 is 11 residues long. CDR1 SGHVS and CDR2 FNYEAQ come from the germline V gene.